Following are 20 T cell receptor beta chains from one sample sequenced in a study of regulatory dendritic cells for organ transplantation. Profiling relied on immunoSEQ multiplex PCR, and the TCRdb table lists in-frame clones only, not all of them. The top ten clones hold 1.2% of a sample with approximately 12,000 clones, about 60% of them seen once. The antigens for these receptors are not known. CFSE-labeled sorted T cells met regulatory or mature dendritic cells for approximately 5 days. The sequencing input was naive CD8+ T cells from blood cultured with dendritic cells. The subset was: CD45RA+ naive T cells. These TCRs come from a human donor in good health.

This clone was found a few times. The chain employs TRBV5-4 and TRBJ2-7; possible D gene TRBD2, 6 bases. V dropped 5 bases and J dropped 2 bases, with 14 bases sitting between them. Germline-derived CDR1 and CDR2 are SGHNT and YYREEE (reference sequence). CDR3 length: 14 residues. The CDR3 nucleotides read TGTGCCAGCAGGGGGGGACTTAACACCTACGAGCAGTACTTC. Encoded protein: CASRGGLNTYEQYF.

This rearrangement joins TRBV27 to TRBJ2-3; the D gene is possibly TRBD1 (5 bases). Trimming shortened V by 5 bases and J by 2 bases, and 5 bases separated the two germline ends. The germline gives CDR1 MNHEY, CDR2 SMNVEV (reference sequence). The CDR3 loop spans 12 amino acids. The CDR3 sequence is CASSGHTDTQYF. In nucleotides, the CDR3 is TGTGCCAGCAGTGGACACACAGATACGCAGTATTTT.

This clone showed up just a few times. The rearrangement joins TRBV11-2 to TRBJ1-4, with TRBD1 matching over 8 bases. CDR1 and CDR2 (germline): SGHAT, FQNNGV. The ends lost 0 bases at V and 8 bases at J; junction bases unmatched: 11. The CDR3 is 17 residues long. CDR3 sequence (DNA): TGTGCCAGCAGCTTAGACCCCCGGACAGGGAGGTTGGAAAAACTGTTTTTT. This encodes CASSLDPRTGRLEKLFF.

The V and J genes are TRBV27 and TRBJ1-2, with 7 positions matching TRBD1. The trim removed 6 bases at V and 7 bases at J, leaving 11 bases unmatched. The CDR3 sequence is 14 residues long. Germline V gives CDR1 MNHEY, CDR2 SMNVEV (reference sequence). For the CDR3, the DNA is TGTGCCAGCAGCCCTCGGACAGGTCCTGGTGGCTACACCTTC. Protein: CASSPRTGPGGYTF.

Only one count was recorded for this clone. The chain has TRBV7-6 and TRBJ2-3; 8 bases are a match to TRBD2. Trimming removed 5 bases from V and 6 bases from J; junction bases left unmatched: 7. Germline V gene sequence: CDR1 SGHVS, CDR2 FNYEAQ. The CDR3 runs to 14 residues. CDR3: CASSLRSSGDTQYF. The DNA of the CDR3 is TGTGCCAGCAGCCTACGGTCTAGCGGGGATACGCAGTATTTT.

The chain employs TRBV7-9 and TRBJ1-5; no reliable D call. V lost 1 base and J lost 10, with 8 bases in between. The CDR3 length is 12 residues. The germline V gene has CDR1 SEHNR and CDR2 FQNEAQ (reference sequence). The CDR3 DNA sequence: TGTGCCAGCAGCTTAGGACTTTTCCCCCAGCATTTT. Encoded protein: CASSLGLFPQHF. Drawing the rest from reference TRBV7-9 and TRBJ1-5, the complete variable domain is DTGVSQNPRHKITKRGQNVTFRCDPISEHNRLYWYRQTLGQGPEFLTYFQNEAQLEKSRLLSDRFSAERPKGSFSTLEIQRTEQGDSAMYLCASSLGLFPQHFGDGTRLSIL.

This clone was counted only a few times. In nucleotides, the CDR3 is TGTGCCAGCTCACCTTCCGGGACAGGATTAAATTCACCCCTCCACTTT. It is translated as CASSPSGTGLNSPLHF. The V gene is TRBV18, the J gene TRBJ1-6, with 8 bases identical to TRBD1. V shed 3 bases and J 7 bases; nucleotides not matched to a gene: 8. Per the germline V gene, CDR1 is KGHSH and CDR2 is LQKENI. This CDR3 has 16 amino acids. The complete variable domain, with remaining parts taken from reference TRBV18 and TRBJ1-6, reads NAGVMQNPRHLVRRRGQEARLRCSPMKGHSHVYWYRQLPEEGLKFMVYLQKENIIDESGMPKERFSAEFPKEGPSILRIQQVVRGDSAAYFCASSPSGTGLNSPLHFGNGTRLTVT.

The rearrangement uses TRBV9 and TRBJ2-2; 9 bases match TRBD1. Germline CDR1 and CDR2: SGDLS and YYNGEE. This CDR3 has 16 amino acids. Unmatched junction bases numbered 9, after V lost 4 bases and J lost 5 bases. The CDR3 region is CASSPPGQGSTGELFF. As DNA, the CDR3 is TGTGCCAGCAGCCCACCGGGACAGGGTAGTACCGGGGAGCTGTTTTTT.

CDR3 residues: CASSPERRGGAGELFF. The CDR3 DNA follows: TGTGCCAGCAGCCCCGAGAGGCGGGGGGGCGCCGGGGAGCTGTTTTTT. This chain connects TRBV7-3 to TRBJ2-2; 9 nucleotides line up with TRBD2. Germline CDR1 is SGHTA and CDR2 is FQGTGA. This CDR3 has 16 residues. Unmatched junction bases numbered 10, after V lost 5 bases and J lost 6 bases.

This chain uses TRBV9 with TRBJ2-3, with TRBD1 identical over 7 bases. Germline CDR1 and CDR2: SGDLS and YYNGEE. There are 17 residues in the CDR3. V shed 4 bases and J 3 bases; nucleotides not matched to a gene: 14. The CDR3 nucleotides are TGTGCCAGCAGCCTTTCTCCCAAAAGACAGGGAACAGATACGCAGTATTTT. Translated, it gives CASSLSPKRQGTDTQYF.

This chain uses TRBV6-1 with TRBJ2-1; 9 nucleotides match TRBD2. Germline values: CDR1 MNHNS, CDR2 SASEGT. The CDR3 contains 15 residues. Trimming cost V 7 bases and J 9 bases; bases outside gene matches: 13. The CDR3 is CASIYTAGGHGEQFF. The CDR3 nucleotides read TGTGCCAGCATTTATACAGCGGGGGGTCACGGTGAGCAGTTCTTC.

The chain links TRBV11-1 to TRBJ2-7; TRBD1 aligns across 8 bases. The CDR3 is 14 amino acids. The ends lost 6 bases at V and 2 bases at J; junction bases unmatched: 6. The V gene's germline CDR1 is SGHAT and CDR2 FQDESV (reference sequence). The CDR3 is CASSHGQGPYEQYF. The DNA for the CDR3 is TGTGCCAGCAGTCACGGACAGGGACCCTACGAGCAGTACTTC.

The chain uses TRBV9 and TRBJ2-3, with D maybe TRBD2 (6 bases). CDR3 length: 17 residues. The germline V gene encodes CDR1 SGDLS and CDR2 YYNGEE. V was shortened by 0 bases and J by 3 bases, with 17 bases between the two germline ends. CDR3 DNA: TGTGCCAGCAGCGTAGTAACGGAGGGTCTTATAACAGATACGCAGTATTTT. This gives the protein CASSVVTEGLITDTQYF.

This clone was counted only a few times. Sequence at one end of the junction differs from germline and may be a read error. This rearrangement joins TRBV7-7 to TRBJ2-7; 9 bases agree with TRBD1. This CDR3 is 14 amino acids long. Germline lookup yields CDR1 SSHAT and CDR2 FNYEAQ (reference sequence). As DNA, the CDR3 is TGTGCTAGCAGTCCCGGGACAGGGTCCTACGAGCAGTACTTC. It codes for CASSPGTGSYEQYF.

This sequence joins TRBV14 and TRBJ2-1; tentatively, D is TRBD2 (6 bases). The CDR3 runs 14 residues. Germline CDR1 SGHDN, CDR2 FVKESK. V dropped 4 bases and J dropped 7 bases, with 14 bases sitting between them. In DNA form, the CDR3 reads TGTGCCAGCAGCCTAAGGACTACCAGAAATGAGCAGTTCTTC. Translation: CASSLRTTRNEQFF.

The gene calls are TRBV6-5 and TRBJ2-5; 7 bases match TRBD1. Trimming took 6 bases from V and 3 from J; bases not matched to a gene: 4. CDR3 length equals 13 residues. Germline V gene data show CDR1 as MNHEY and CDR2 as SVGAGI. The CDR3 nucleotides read TGTGCCAGCAGACGAGGACAGGAAGAGACCCAGTACTTC. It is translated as CASRRGQEETQYF.

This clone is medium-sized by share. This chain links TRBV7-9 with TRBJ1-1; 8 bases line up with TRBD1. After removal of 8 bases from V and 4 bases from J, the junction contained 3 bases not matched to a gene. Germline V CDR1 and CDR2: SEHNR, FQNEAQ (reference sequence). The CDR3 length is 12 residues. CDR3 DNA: TGTGCCAGCGGACAGGGTGTCACTGAAGCTTTCTTT. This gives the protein CASGQGVTEAFF.

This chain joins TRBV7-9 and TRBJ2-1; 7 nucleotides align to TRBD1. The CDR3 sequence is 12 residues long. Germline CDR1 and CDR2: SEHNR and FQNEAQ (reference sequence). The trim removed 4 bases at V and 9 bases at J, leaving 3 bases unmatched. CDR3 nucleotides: TGTGCCAGCAGCTACGACAGGGCTGAGCAGTTCTTC. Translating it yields CASSYDRAEQFF.

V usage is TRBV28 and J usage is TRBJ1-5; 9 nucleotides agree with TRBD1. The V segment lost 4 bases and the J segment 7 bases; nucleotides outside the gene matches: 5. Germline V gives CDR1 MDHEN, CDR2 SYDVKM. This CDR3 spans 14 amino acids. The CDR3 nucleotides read TGTGCCAGCAGTTCGACAGGGGGAAAACAGCCCCAGCATTTT. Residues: CASSSTGGKQPQHF.

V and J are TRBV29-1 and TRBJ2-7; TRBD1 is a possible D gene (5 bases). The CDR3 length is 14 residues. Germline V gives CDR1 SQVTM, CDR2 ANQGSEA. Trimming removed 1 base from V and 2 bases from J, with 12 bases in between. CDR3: CSVEAARDPYEQYF. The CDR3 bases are TGCAGCGTTGAAGCGGCCAGGGATCCCTACGAGCAGTACTTC.